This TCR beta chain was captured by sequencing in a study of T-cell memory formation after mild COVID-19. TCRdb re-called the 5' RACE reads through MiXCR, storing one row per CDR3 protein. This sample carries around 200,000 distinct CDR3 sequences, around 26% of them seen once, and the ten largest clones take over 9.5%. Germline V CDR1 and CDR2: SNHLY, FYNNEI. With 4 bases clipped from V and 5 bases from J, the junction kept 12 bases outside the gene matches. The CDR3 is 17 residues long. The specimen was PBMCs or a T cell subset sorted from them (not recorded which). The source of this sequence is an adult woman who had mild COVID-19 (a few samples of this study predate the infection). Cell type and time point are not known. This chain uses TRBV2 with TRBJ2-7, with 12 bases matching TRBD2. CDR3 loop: CASSGDLSSGRGNEQYF. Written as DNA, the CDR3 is TGTGCCAGCAGTGGGGACTTATCTAGCGGGAGGGGAAACGAGCAGTACTTC.